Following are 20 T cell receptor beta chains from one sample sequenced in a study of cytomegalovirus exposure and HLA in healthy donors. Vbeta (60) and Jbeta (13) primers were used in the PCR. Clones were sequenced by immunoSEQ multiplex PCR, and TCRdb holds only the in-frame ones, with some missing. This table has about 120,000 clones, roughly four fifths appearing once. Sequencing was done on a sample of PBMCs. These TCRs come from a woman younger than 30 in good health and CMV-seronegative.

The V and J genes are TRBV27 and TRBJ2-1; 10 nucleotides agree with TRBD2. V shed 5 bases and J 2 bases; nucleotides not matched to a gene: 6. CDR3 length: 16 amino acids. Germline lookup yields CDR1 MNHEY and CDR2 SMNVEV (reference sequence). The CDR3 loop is CASSPSGGEAYNEQFF. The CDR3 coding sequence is TGTGCCAGCAGTCCCAGCGGGGGGGAAGCCTACAATGAGCAGTTCTTC.

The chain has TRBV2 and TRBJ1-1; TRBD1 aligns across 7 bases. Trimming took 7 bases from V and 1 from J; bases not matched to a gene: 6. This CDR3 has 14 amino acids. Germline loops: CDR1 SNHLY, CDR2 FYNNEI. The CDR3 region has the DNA TGTGCCAGCAAATTTCCAGGGGGGAACACTGAAGCTTTCTTT. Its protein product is CASKFPGGNTEAFF.

CDR3 protein: CASSLSTGVQETQYF. In DNA form, the CDR3 reads TGTGCCAGCAGCCTATCGACAGGGGTTCAAGAGACCCAGTACTTC. The V gene is TRBV7-2, the J gene TRBJ2-5, with TRBD1 identical over 8 bases. The CDR3 totals 15 residues. From germline, CDR1 is SGHTA and CDR2 FQGNSA. Losses at the gene ends were 5 bases for V and 2 bases for J; bases not matched to a gene: 7.

The DNA for the CDR3 is TGCGCCAGCAGCAGTGTGCTAGCGGGGGTCGGAGGAGAGACCCAGTACTTC. Translation: CASSSVLAGVGGETQYF. V gene TRBV5-1 combines with J gene TRBJ2-5; 10 nucleotides line up with TRBD2. Germline assignment: CDR1 SGHRS and CDR2 YFSETQ. This CDR3 comprises 17 residues. V shed 4 bases, J shed 4 bases, and the junction held 13 bases outside the gene matches. Complete variable domain (other parts from reference TRBV5-1 and TRBJ2-5): KAGVTQTPRYLIKTRGQQVTLSCSPISGHRSVSWYQQTPGQGLQFLFEYFSETQRNKGNFPGRFSGRQFSNSRSEMNVSTLELGDSALYLCASSSVLAGVGGETQYFGPGTRLLVL.

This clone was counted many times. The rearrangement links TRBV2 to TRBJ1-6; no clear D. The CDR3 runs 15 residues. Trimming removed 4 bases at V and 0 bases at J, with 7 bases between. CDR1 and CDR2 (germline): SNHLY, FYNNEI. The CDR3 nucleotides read TGTGCCAGCAGTGTCCCGAGCTCCTATAATTCACCCCTCCACTTT. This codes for CASSVPSSYNSPLHF.

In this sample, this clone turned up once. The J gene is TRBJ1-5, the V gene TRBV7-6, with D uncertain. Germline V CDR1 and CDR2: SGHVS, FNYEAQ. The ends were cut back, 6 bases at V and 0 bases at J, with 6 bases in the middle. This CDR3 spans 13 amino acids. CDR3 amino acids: CASSSYSNQPQHF. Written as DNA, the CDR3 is TGTGCCAGCAGTTCGTATAGCAATCAGCCCCAGCATTTT.

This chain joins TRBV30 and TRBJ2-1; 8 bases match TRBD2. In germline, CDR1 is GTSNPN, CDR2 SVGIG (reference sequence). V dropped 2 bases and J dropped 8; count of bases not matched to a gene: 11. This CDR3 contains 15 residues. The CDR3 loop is CAWSSPGLGRDEQFF. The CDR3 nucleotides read TGTGCCTGGAGTTCACCGGGACTAGGCAGGGATGAGCAGTTCTTC.

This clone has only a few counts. The CDR3 spells CASSFGGNGGELFF. The CDR3 nucleotides read TGCGCCAGCAGCTTCGGGGGGAACGGCGGGGAGCTGTTTTTT. The V call is TRBV5-1, the J call TRBJ2-2; 7 bases agree with TRBD2. In germline, CDR1 is SGHRS, CDR2 YFSETQ. This CDR3 is built from 14 residues. After removal of 2 bases from V and 7 bases from J, the junction contained 5 bases not matched to a gene.

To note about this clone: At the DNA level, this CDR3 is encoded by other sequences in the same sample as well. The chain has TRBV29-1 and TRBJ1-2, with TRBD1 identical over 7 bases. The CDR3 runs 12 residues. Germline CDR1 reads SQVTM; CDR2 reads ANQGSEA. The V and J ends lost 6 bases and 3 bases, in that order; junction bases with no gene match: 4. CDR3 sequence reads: CSVNRGDYGYTF. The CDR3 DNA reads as TGCAGCGTGAACAGGGGAGACTATGGCTACACCTTC. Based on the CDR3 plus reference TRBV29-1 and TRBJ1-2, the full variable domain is SAVISQKPSRDICQRGTSLTIQCQVDSQVTMMFWYRQQPGQSLTLIATANQGSEATYESGFVIDKFPISRPNLTFSTLTVSNMSPEDSSIYLCSVNRGDYGYTFGSGTRLTVV.

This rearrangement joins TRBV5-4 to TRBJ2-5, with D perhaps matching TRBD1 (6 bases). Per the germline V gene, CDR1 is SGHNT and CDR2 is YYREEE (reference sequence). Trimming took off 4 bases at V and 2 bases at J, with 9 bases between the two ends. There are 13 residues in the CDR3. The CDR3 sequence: CASSPQGQETQYF. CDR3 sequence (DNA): TGTGCCAGCAGCCCACAGGGACAAGAGACCCAGTACTTC.

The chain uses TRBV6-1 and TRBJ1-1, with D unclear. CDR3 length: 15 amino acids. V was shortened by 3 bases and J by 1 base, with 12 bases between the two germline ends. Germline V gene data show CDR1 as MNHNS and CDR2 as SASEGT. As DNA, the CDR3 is TGTGCCAGCAGTGACAGTCGGAGTTGGAACACTGAAGCTTTCTTT. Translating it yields CASSDSRSWNTEAFF.

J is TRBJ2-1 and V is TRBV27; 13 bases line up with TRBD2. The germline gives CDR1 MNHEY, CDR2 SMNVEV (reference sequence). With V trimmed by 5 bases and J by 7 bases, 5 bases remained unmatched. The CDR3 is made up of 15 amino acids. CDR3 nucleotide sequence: TGTGCCAGCAGTCCGCGGACTAGCGGGGGAAATGAGCAGTTCTTC. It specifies CASSPRTSGGNEQFF.

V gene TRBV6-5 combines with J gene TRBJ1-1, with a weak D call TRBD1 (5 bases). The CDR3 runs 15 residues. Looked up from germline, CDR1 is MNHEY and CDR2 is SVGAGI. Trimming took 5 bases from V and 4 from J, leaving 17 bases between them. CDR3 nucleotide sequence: TGTGCCAGCAGTCCCCGTGGGGGGTGGGGCACTGAAGCTTTCTTT. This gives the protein CASSPRGGWGTEAFF.

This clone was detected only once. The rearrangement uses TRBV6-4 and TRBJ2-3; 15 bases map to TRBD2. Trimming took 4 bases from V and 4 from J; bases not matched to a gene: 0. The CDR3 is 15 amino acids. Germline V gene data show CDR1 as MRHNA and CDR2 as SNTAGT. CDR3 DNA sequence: TGTGCCAGCAGTGGGACTAGCGGGGGGGCAGATACGCAGTATTTT. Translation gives CASSGTSGGADTQYF.

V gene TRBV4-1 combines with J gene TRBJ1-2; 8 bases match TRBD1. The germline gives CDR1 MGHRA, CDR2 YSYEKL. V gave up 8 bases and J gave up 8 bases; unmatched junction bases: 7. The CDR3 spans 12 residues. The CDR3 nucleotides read TGCGCCAGCTCGGACAGGGTCTTCGGCTACACCTTC. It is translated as CASSDRVFGYTF.

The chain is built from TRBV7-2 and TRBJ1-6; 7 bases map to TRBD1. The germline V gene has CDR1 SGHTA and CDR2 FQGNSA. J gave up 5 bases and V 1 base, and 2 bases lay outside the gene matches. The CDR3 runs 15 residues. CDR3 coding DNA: TGTGCCAGCAGCTTAGTAGGGACAGATAATTCACCCCTCCACTTT. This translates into CASSLVGTDNSPLHF.

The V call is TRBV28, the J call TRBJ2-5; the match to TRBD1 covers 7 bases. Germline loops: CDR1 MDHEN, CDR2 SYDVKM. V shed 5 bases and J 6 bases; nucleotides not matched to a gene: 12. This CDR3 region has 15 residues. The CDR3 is CASSPLDRDLKTQYF. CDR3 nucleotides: TGTGCCAGCAGTCCACTCGACAGGGATTTGAAGACCCAGTACTTC.

Here the CDR3 reads CASSPGTGATNEKLFF. In DNA, the CDR3 is TGCGCCAGCAGCCCCGGGACAGGGGCAACTAATGAAAAACTGTTTTTT. The rearrangement joins TRBV5-1 to TRBJ1-4, with 10 bases aligning to TRBD1. CDR1 and CDR2 (germline): SGHRS, YFSETQ. The V segment lost 4 bases and the J segment 0 bases; nucleotides outside the gene matches: 3. The CDR3 has 16 amino acids. Based on the CDR3 plus reference TRBV5-1 and TRBJ1-4, the full variable domain is KAGVTQTPRYLIKTRGQQVTLSCSPISGHRSVSWYQQTPGQGLQFLFEYFSETQRNKGNFPGRFSGRQFSNSRSEMNVSTLELGDSALYLCASSPGTGATNEKLFFGSGTQLSVL.

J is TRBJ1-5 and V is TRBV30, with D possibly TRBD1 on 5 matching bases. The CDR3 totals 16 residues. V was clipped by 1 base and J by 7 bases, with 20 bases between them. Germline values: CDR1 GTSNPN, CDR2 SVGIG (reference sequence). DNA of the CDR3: TGTGCCTGGAGTGCTAAGGGGTCGGCAATCTGGCAGCCCCAGCATTTT. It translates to CAWSAKGSAIWQPQHF.

CDR3 DNA: TGTGCCAGCAGCTTGCGGGGGGCGGGCTATGGCTACACCTTC. It is translated as CASSLRGAGYGYTF. This chain connects TRBV5-4 to TRBJ1-2; tentative D call: TRBD1 (6 bases). The CDR3 is made up of 14 amino acids. V lost 1 base, J lost 4 bases, and 11 bases lay in between. CDR1 and CDR2 from the germline V gene are SGHNT and YYREEE (reference sequence). Together with reference TRBV5-4 and TRBJ1-2, the CDR3 gives the full variable domain: ETGVTQSPTHLIKTRGQQVTLRCSSQSGHNTVSWYQQALGQGPQFIFQYYREEENGRGNFPPRFSGLQFPNYSSELNVNALELDDSALYLCASSLRGAGYGYTFGSGTRLTVV.